This TCR beta chain is from a study of CD8+CD57+ T cells in acquired aplastic anemia. Study in general: Sorted cells (CD4+ and CD8+) yielded DNA amounts that averaged approximately 3 ug. Healthy donors averaged around 11 million reads for CD4+ cells. Study-level points and caveats: CD8+ Simpson's diversity in patients was not significantly different from that in controls. There were roughly 28 CD8+ CDR3 sequences that occurred in both patients and controls.

For this clonotype: What it recognizes is unknown.

Genomic DNA was employed as the template in profiling TCR beta VDJ and CDR3. One entry per CDR3 protein results from TCRdb running MiXCR on the reads. Of about 110,000 distinct CDR3 sequences detected, under 60% appear once; the ten largest clones hold about a third. The V gene lost 7 bases and the J gene lost 2 bases, with 14 bases spanning the gap. The V gene's germline CDR1 is MGHDK and CDR2 SYGVNS. The CDR3 runs to 14 residues. The sample taken for sequencing was sorted CD4+, CD8+, or CD8+CD57+ T cells (not recorded which) from PBMCs. The rearrangement uses TRBV25-1 and TRBJ1-1; D is perhaps TRBD1 (5 bases). The sequence derives from a human donor in good health, serving as a control. The CDR3 protein is CASTLQGTNTEAFF. In DNA form, the CDR3 reads TGTGCCAGCACCCTACAAGGGACCAACACTGAAGCTTTCTTT. The whole variable domain, filled in from reference TRBV25-1 and TRBJ1-1, reads EADIYQTPRYLVIGTGKKITLECSQTMGHDKMYWYQQDPGMELHLIHYSYGVNSTEKGDLSSESTVSRIRTEHFPLTLESARPSHTSQYLCASTLQGTNTEAFFGQGTRLTVV.